Listed here are 18 T cell receptor beta chains from one sample, sequenced in a study of cytomegalovirus exposure and HLA in healthy donors. PCR primers comprised 60 Vbeta and 13 Jbeta primers. The protocol was immunoSEQ multiplex PCR, while the TCRdb copy is restricted to in-frame clones and leaves out a portion. The sample has about 130,000 clones, 75% to 90% seen once. The source material was PBMCs. The source of these receptors is a male donor in good health and CMV-seronegative.

This clone was found a few times. The V gene is TRBV28, the J gene TRBJ1-2, with 11 bases aligning to TRBD1. Trimming took 4 bases from V and 7 from J; bases not matched to a gene: 5. The germline CDR1 and CDR2 sequences are MDHEN and SYDVKM. The length of the CDR3 is 14 residues. CDR3 in amino acids: CASSSDRGHGGYTF. The CDR3 coding sequence is TGTGCCAGCAGTTCGGACAGGGGGCACGGTGGCTACACCTTC.

The chain recombines TRBV4-2 with TRBJ2-7, with D perhaps matching TRBD2 (5 bases). The CDR3 is 13 residues long. Germline values: CDR1 LGHNA, CDR2 YNFKEQ. V lost 0 bases and J lost 7, with 10 bases in between. DNA for the CDR3: TGTGCCAGCAGCCAAGAGGCTGAGGGTGAGCAGTACTTC. This gives the protein CASSQEAEGEQYF.

This chain joins TRBV25-1 and TRBJ1-4, with D possibly being TRBD1 (6 bases). V was cut by 0 bases and J by 5 bases, with 10 bases left in between. This CDR3 is 15 amino acids long. CDR1 MGHDK and CDR2 SYGVNS come from the germline V gene. The CDR3 DNA sequence: TGTGCCAGCAGTGAATATGTACAGGGAAATGAAAAACTGTTTTTT. Translated, it gives CASSEYVQGNEKLFF. The full variable domain, in which reference TRBV25-1 and TRBJ1-4 provide the parts outside the CDR3, is EADIYQTPRYLVIGTGKKITLECSQTMGHDKMYWYQQDPGMELHLIHYSYGVNSTEKGDLSSESTVSRIRTEHFPLTLESARPSHTSQYLCASSEYVQGNEKLFFGSGTQLSVL.

V is TRBV6-1 and J is TRBJ2-5; D call uncertain. The CDR3 runs to 13 residues. Germline CDR1 MNHNS, CDR2 SASEGT. V lost 8 bases and J lost 5, with 15 bases in between. In nucleotides, the CDR3 is TGTGCCAGCTTTTTTTTGGGCAGTGAGACCCAGTACTTC. Amino acids: CASFFLGSETQYF.

V and J are TRBV2 and TRBJ2-7; the match to TRBD1 covers 8 bases. This CDR3 contains 13 residues. V was clipped by 1 base and J by 7 bases; unmatched bases: 3. CDR1 and CDR2 (germline): SNHLY, FYNNEI. CDR3 protein: CASSEGQGLEQYF. In DNA, the CDR3 is TGTGCCAGCAGTGAAGGACAGGGGCTAGAGCAGTACTTC.

This clone was picked up a small number of times. In DNA form, the CDR3 reads TGTGCCAGCAGCCAAGAAGGGACAGGGAATGAAAAACTGTTTTTT. Protein: CASSQEGTGNEKLFF. V usage is TRBV4-2 and J usage is TRBJ1-4, with 9 bases identical to TRBD1. The CDR3 totals 15 residues. CDR1 LGHNA and CDR2 YNFKEQ come from the germline V gene. V dropped 0 bases and J dropped 5; count of bases not matched to a gene: 1.

J is TRBJ2-1 and V is TRBV5-1; 11 bases agree with TRBD1. Germline V CDR1 and CDR2: SGHRS, YFSETQ. This CDR3 contains 15 residues. Germline trimming cut 0 bases from V and 7 bases from J; bases unmatched to any gene: 3. CDR3 residues: CASSLGDRGGNEQFF. CDR3 coding DNA: TGCGCCAGCAGCTTGGGGGACAGGGGGGGGAATGAGCAGTTCTTC.

The rearrangement uses TRBV5-6 and TRBJ2-1; 7 positions agree with TRBD1. CDR1 is SGHDT, CDR2 YYEEEE, per germline. The CDR3 extends over 14 amino acids. Trimming cost V 3 bases and J 0 bases; bases outside gene matches: 0. CDR3 protein: CASSSGGSYNEQFF. The CDR3 DNA sequence: TGTGCCAGCAGCTCAGGGGGCTCCTACAATGAGCAGTTCTTC. The whole variable domain, filled in from reference TRBV5-6 and TRBJ2-1, reads DAGVTQSPTHLIKTRGQQVTLRCSPKSGHDTVSWYQQALGQGPQFIFQYYEEEERQRGNFPDRFSGHQFPNYSSELNVNALLLGDSALYLCASSSGGSYNEQFFGPGTRLTVL.

This clone occurred once. The rearrangement uses TRBV27 and TRBJ2-1, with 7 positions matching TRBD1. Germline CDR1 reads MNHEY; CDR2 reads SMNVEV (reference sequence). This CDR3 is 14 amino acids long. V shed 2 bases and J 9 bases; nucleotides not matched to a gene: 7. In nucleotides, the CDR3 is TGTGCCAGCAGTTTAGAGGGGGCCTGGGGTGAGCAGTTCTTC. Protein: CASSLEGAWGEQFF.

This clone was detected a few times. The chain carries TRBV6-6 and TRBJ1-2; weak D call: TRBD1 (5 bases). The CDR3 length is 15 residues. The germline V and J ends were trimmed by 0 bases and 6 bases, with 14 bases remaining between them. Germline values: CDR1 MNHNY, CDR2 SVGAGI (reference sequence). Written as DNA, the CDR3 is TGTGCCAGCAGTTACTCGCCCAGGGCCCCGGATGGCTACACCTTC. Translation gives CASSYSPRAPDGYTF.

The rearrangement uses TRBV1 and TRBJ2-1; the table's D gene call, TRBD2, was not cross checked with the DNA. TRBV1 is a documented pseudogene. The CDR3 extends over 14 amino acids. The CDR3 sequence: CTSRGLADQYEQFF. Here the CDR3 DNA reads TGCACCAGCCGCGGACTAGCAGACCAATATGAGCAGTTCTTC.

Only a few counts were recorded for this clone. This chain joins TRBV5-4 and TRBJ2-3; D unclear. The V end lost 4 bases, the J end lost 2 bases, and 8 bases lay between the germline ends. Germline assignment: CDR1 SGHNT and CDR2 YYREEE (reference sequence). The CDR3 is 13 amino acids. For the CDR3, the DNA is TGTGCCAGCAGCCTCACAGACACAGATACGCAGTATTTT. It is translated as CASSLTDTDTQYF.

The chain carries TRBV27 and TRBJ1-5; possible D gene TRBD1, 6 bases. Trimming removed 3 bases from V and 5 bases from J, with 11 bases in between. The CDR3 runs 14 residues. Per the germline V gene, CDR1 is MNHEY and CDR2 is SMNVEV (reference sequence). The CDR3 reads CASSFVGADQPQHF. The CDR3 bases are TGTGCCAGCAGTTTTGTGGGGGCGGATCAGCCCCAGCATTTT.

In regard to this clone: A read error may account for a junction end that differs from germline. This sequence joins TRBV6-1 and TRBJ1-2; D is undetermined. The CDR3 spans 14 residues. Looked up from germline, CDR1 is MNHNS and CDR2 is SASEGT. CDR3: CASSEGLLSVSASF. CDR3 sequence (DNA): TGTGCCAGCAGTGAAGGTTTACTTTCTGTTTCCGCAAGTTTC.

The chain uses TRBV9 and TRBJ2-2, with D possibly TRBD1 on 6 matching bases. V lost 4 bases, J lost 4 bases, and 11 bases lay in between. CDR3 length equals 14 residues. The germline V gene has CDR1 SGDLS and CDR2 YYNGEE. CDR3: CASSFIQGTGELFF. DNA for the CDR3: TGTGCCAGCAGCTTTATACAGGGCACCGGGGAGCTGTTTTTT.

The chain uses TRBV6-1 and TRBJ1-1, with 7 bases that match TRBD1. V trimming: 2 bases; J trimming: 1 base; junction bases outside the gene matches: 1. There are 14 residues in the CDR3. Per germline, CDR1 MNHNS and CDR2 SASEGT. CDR3 region: CASSETGENTEAFF. CDR3 nucleotide sequence: TGTGCCAGCAGTGAAACAGGGGAGAACACTGAAGCTTTCTTT.

J is TRBJ1-5 and V is TRBV5-8; possible D gene TRBD1, 6 bases. This CDR3 has 14 amino acids. V was shortened by 0 bases and J by 9 bases, with 13 bases between the two germline ends. The germline V gene encodes CDR1 SGHTS and CDR2 YDEGEE. The DNA for the CDR3 is TGTGCCAGCAGCTTGGGACAGGCTGGGGCGCCCCAGCATTTT. Translating gives CASSLGQAGAPQHF.

Regarding this clone: The junction and the germline gene differ at one end; a read error may be behind it. V usage is TRBV5-1 and J usage is TRBJ1-1, with 7 positions matching TRBD1. Per germline, CDR1 SGHRS and CDR2 YFSETQ. CDR3 length equals 17 residues. The CDR3 coding sequence is TGCGCCAGCAGCTTGGTATATCGGGGCAGGGGGAACACTGAAGCTTTTTTT. The encoded protein is CASSLVYRGRGNTEAFF.